This TCR beta chain was retrieved from a study of Ad26.COV2.S vaccination and SARS-CoV-2 variants. Across the study: The trial was COV1001 and the donor's arm was Ad26.COV2.S. Ad26.COV2.S, an intramuscular injection, was given once or twice 56 days apart.

The table came from immunoSEQ multiplex PCR; TCRdb's copy has only in-frame clones and leaves some out. This sample has about 320,000 clones, with just over 85% found just once. The CDR3 totals 15 residues. Trimming at V came to 3 bases and at J to 0 bases, leaving 1 base not matched to a gene. Germline V gene data show CDR1 as SSHAT and CDR2 as FNYEAQ (reference sequence). Treatment noted: some 19 received Ad26.COV2.S at low or high dose, single or two shots; 5 received placebo; per-sample allocation not given. Material that was analyzed had been drawn on day 63 after the first vaccine or placebo injection. In regard to this clone: Antigen: not known.

Whole-study results and caveats: Reportedly, after vaccination the spike-specific CD8+ and CD4+ T cell responses displayed substantial breadth. Placebo and vaccine recipients had non-spike TCR breadth that was similar.

The rearrangement joins TRBV7-7 to TRBJ2-3, with 9 bases identical to TRBD1. This TCR was recovered from a person aged 18 to 59 who received the Ad26.COV2.S COVID-19 vaccine or a placebo. The sample was peripheral blood, taken in a trial of Ad26.COV2.S vaccine versus placebo. CDR3 nucleotides: TGTGCCAGCAGCTTGGGGACAGGGAGCACAGATACGCAGTATTTT. It yields the protein CASSLGTGSTDTQYF.